Following are 15 T cell receptor beta chains from one sample sequenced in a study of blood T cell repertoires in COVID-19. The repertoire was sequenced with immunoSEQ multiplex PCR; TCRdb's copy has only in-frame clones and lacks some. The data contain around 200,000 clones, about 85% of them singletons. The sample was PBMCs or T cells enriched from blood (not recorded which). The origin of the receptors is a woman between 25 and 40 years old who had recovered from COVID-19.

The rearrangement uses TRBV19 and TRBJ2-1, with 9 bases that match TRBD1. This CDR3 contains 14 residues. The V and J ends lost 4 bases and 8 bases, in that order; junction bases with no gene match: 6. The germline gives CDR1 LNHDA, CDR2 SQIVND (reference sequence). CDR3 sequence reads: CASSTNNRGHEQFF. The CDR3 DNA sequence: TGTGCCAGTAGTACAAACAACAGGGGGCATGAGCAGTTCTTC.

The chain couples TRBV6-2 or TRBV6-3 to TRBJ2-1; the match to TRBD1 covers 8 bases. The CDR3 is 16 amino acids. Germline CDR1 is MNHEY and CDR2 is SVGEGT. V gave up 5 bases and J gave up 4 bases; unmatched junction bases: 10. CDR3 amino acids: CASSPPPGQVYNEQFF. Written as DNA, the CDR3 is TGTGCCAGCAGTCCCCCCCCGGGACAGGTATACAATGAGCAGTTCTTC.

The rearrangement links TRBV5-6 to TRBJ1-5; no clear D. The V end was cut by 2 bases, the J end by 0 bases, with 9 bases between. The CDR3 has 15 residues. Germline lookup yields CDR1 SGHDT and CDR2 YYEEEE. The CDR3 DNA sequence: TGTGCCAGCAGCTTACTTAGAAATAGCAATCAGCCCCAGCATTTT. This translates into CASSLLRNSNQPQHF. The whole variable domain, filled in from reference TRBV5-6 and TRBJ1-5, reads DAGVTQSPTHLIKTRGQQVTLRCSPKSGHDTVSWYQQALGQGPQFIFQYYEEEERQRGNFPDRFSGHQFPNYSSELNVNALLLGDSALYLCASSLLRNSNQPQHFGDGTRLSIL.

This chain connects TRBV7-2 to TRBJ2-7, with 10 bases that match TRBD2. Germline V lookup: CDR1 SGHTA, CDR2 FQGNSA. This CDR3 is built from 15 residues. The junction had 4 bases not matched to a gene; V was cut back by 3 bases and J by 2 bases. The CDR3: CASSFGTSETYEQYF. The CDR3 DNA follows: TGTGCCAGCAGCTTCGGGACTAGCGAGACCTACGAGCAGTACTTC.

The genes are TRBV5-1 and TRBJ2-4, with 11 bases lining up with TRBD1. Germline CDR1 SGHRS, CDR2 YFSETQ. This CDR3 has 15 residues. With 4 bases clipped from V and 7 bases from J, the junction kept 7 bases outside the gene matches. CDR3 DNA: TGCGCCAGCAGCATCACCGGGACAGGGGGGAACATTCAGTACTTC. Amino acids: CASSITGTGGNIQYF.

This clone was seen a single time. The V gene is TRBV4-3, the J gene TRBJ1-1; 10 nucleotides line up with TRBD1. With V trimmed by 3 bases and J by 4 bases, 8 bases remained unmatched. CDR3 length equals 16 residues. The germline V gene encodes CDR1 LGHNA and CDR2 YSLEER. The CDR3 is CASSQDRGNKGTEAFF. The DNA for the CDR3 is TGCGCCAGCAGCCAGGACAGGGGGAATAAGGGCACTGAAGCTTTCTTT.

This chain uses TRBV7-9 with TRBJ1-2; D possibly corresponds to TRBD1 (5 bases). Deletions cut 2 bases from V and 9 bases from J, with 10 bases between. The CDR3 sequence is 12 residues long. In germline, CDR1 is SEHNR, CDR2 FQNEAQ (reference sequence). This CDR3 reads CASSLTGSCYTF. The CDR3 region has the DNA TGTGCCAGCAGCTTAACAGGCTCATGCTACACCTTC.

The chain recombines TRBV19 with TRBJ2-2; no clear D. CDR1 LNHDA and CDR2 SQIVND come from the germline V gene (reference sequence). V gave up 7 bases and J gave up 2 bases, with 14 bases separating them. The CDR3 contains 15 residues. CDR3 nucleotides: TGTGCCAGTACTTCTGAGGAATCCAACACCGGGGAGCTGTTTTTT. Residues: CASTSEESNTGELFF.

The count of this clone is one. The V call is TRBV3-1 (or the pseudogene TRBV3-2), the J call TRBJ1-5; tentative D call: TRBD1 (5 bases). V lost 1 base, J lost 3 bases, and 7 bases lay in between. Germline-derived CDR1 and CDR2 are LGHDT and YNNKEL (reference sequence). CDR3 length: 14 residues. CDR3 sequence: CASSQVGVNQPQHF. CDR3 bases: TGTGCCAGCAGCCAAGTAGGGGTCAATCAGCCCCAGCATTTT.

The J gene is TRBJ1-6, the V gene TRBV12-5; D unclear. The germline V gene encodes CDR1 LGHNT and CDR2 FRNRAP. This CDR3 spans 12 amino acids. Trimming took 7 bases from V and 6 from J, leaving 7 bases between them. CDR3 in DNA: TGTGCTAGTGCCCTCCTTAATTCACCCCTCCACTTT. It codes for CASALLNSPLHF.

This clone is a singleton in its sample. Written as DNA, the CDR3 is TGTGCCAGCAGCTTGGATAGTAGAGGCGGAGAGACCCAGTACTTC. Amino acids: CASSLDSRGGETQYF. The V call is TRBV5-4, the J call TRBJ2-5; D unresolved. Trimming pared 0 bases from V and 4 bases from J, leaving 13 bases between. Germline lookup yields CDR1 SGHNT and CDR2 YYREEE (reference sequence). This CDR3 has 15 amino acids.

The chain has TRBV19 and TRBJ1-5; TRBD1 matches 7 bases. Germline V gives CDR1 LNHDA, CDR2 SQIVND (reference sequence). V lost 5 bases to trimming and J lost 1 base; unmatched junction nucleotides: 17. This CDR3 has 19 residues. CDR3 in amino acids: CASSYRLGRGADSNQPQHF. The CDR3 nucleotides are TGTGCCAGTAGTTACCGTCTGGGCAGGGGGGCTGACAGCAATCAGCCCCAGCATTTT.

The CDR3, as DNA: TGTGCCAGCAGGACCGGACAGTACTATGGCTACACCTTC. This encodes CASRTGQYYGYTF. This chain links TRBV2 with TRBJ1-2; D might be TRBD1 (6 bases). CDR3 length: 13 residues. V shed 6 bases and J shed 3 bases, with 11 bases lying between them. CDR1 SNHLY and CDR2 FYNNEI come from the germline V gene.

This clone has a single count. The gene calls are TRBV5-1 and TRBJ2-2; the match to TRBD1 covers 7 bases. CDR1 and CDR2 from the germline V gene are SGHRS and YFSETQ. CDR3 length: 16 amino acids. Trimming cost V 4 bases and J 2 bases; bases outside gene matches: 8. The CDR3 reads CASSSMGTVNTGELFF. CDR3 bases: TGCGCCAGCAGCAGCATGGGGACAGTTAACACCGGGGAGCTGTTTTTT.

The chain combines TRBV6-5 with TRBJ1-2; tentative D call: TRBD1 (6 bases). V dropped 0 bases and J dropped 8 bases, with 19 bases sitting between them. CDR1 and CDR2 (germline): MNHEY, SVGAGI. CDR3 size: 16 residues. The CDR3 loop is CASSYSLTAGTRGYTF. The CDR3 nucleotides are TGTGCCAGCAGTTACTCGCTTACAGCCGGGACAAGAGGCTACACCTTC.